These T cell receptor beta chains were read from a single sample in a study of cytomegalovirus exposure and HLA in healthy donors. The repertoire was sequenced with immunoSEQ multiplex PCR; TCRdb's copy has only in-frame clones and lacks some. The repertoire holds some 150,000 clones, with approximately 79% as singletons. Material: PBMCs. The source of these receptors is a man aged 40-49 years in good health and CMV-seropositive. The CDR3 runs from the conserved cysteine through the conserved F or W. The order of the fields is D gene, J gene, V gene, clone size, CDR3 protein, CDR3 DNA. The D gene is left open where the match is weak. The size of a clone is reported for some rows only, either as once, few or many, or as a class for expanded clones.

D gene: TRBD1
J gene: TRBJ2-1
V gene: TRBV5-1
clone size: once
CDR3 protein: CASSLGQGVGEQFF
CDR3 DNA: TGCGCCAGCAGCCTGGGACAGGGAGTAGGTGAGCAGTTCTTC

D gene: NA
J gene: TRBJ2-2
V gene: TRBV6-1
clone size: NA
CDR3 protein: CASSRGYTGELFF
CDR3 DNA: TGTGCCAGCTCGCGAGGGTACACCGGGGAGCTGTTTTTT

D gene: TRBD2
J gene: TRBJ2-1
V gene: TRBV18
clone size: NA
CDR3 protein: CASSQQTSGYNEQFF
CDR3 DNA: TGTGCCAGCTCACAACAGACTAGCGGCTACAATGAGCAGTTCTTC

D gene: TRBD1
J gene: TRBJ2-7
V gene: TRBV2
clone size: NA
CDR3 protein: CASVYPTGWNEQYF
CDR3 DNA: TGTGCCAGCGTGTACCCGACAGGGTGGAACGAGCAGTACTTC

D gene: NA
J gene: TRBJ2-2
V gene: TRBV11-3
clone size: NA
CDR3 protein: CASSLDRGGTGELFF
CDR3 DNA: TGTGCCAGCAGCTTAGACAGGGGTGGCACCGGGGAGCTGTTTTTT

D gene: TRBD2
J gene: TRBJ2-1
V gene: TRBV7-9
clone size: once
CDR3 protein: CASSLPGLASLNEQFF
CDR3 DNA: TGTGCCAGCAGCTTACCGGGACTAGCGTCGTTGAATGAGCAGTTCTTC

D gene: NA
J gene: TRBJ2-2
V gene: TRBV5-5
clone size: NA
CDR3 protein: CASSLASQGRSTGELFF
CDR3 DNA: TGTGCCAGCAGCTTGGCCTCGCAGGGAAGGAGCACCGGGGAGCTGTTTTTT

D gene: TRBD2
J gene: TRBJ2-1
V gene: TRBV27
clone size: once
CDR3 protein: CASSLSRDYHNEQFF
CDR3 DNA: TGTGCCAGCAGTTTATCTCGGGACTACCACAATGAGCAGTTCTTC

D gene: NA
J gene: TRBJ2-4
V gene: TRBV11-3
clone size: NA
CDR3 protein: CASSYFRGVERTRKNSQYF
CDR3 DNA: TGTGCCAGCAGCTACTTCAGGGGAGTTGAGCGCACTCGCAAAAACAGTCAGTACTTC

D gene: TRBD1
J gene: TRBJ2-6
V gene: TRBV5-1
clone size: NA
CDR3 protein: CASSLTGAGANGLTF
CDR3 DNA: TGCGCCAGCAGCTTGACAGGGGCCGGGGCCAACGGCCTGACTTTC

D gene: NA
J gene: TRBJ1-5
V gene: TRBV6-5
clone size: NA
CDR3 protein: CAGNLGGRGQPQHF
CDR3 DNA: TGTGCCGGGAATTTGGGGGGACGAGGTCAGCCCCAGCATTTT

D gene: NA
J gene: TRBJ1-5
V gene: TRBV19
clone size: NA
CDR3 protein: CASLGVGDNQPQHF
CDR3 DNA: TGTGCCAGTTTGGGTGTGGGCGATAATCAGCCCCAGCATTTT

D gene: TRBD1
J gene: TRBJ1-2
V gene: TRBV9
clone size: NA
CDR3 protein: CASSVNPGQSYGYTF
CDR3 DNA: TGTGCCAGCAGCGTGAATCCGGGACAGAGCTATGGCTACACCTTC

D gene: NA
J gene: TRBJ2-7
V gene: TRBV6-6
clone size: NA
CDR3 protein: CASSYREQYF
CDR3 DNA: TGTGCCAGCAGTTACCGCGAGCAGTACTTC

D gene: TRBD2
J gene: TRBJ2-1
V gene: TRBV9
clone size: NA
CDR3 protein: CASSEPGLAGVNEQFF
CDR3 DNA: TGTGCCAGCAGCGAGCCGGGACTAGCGGGAGTCAATGAGCAGTTCTTC

D gene: NA
J gene: TRBJ2-5
V gene: TRBV11-3
clone size: NA
CDR3 protein: CASRPRGRAETQYF
CDR3 DNA: TGTGCCAGCAGACCCAGGGGCAGGGCTGAGACCCAGTACTTC

D gene: TRBD1
J gene: TRBJ2-7
V gene: TRBV28
clone size: NA
CDR3 protein: CASGSGQGAPYEQYF
CDR3 DNA: TGTGCCAGCGGATCCGGACAGGGGGCCCCCTACGAGCAGTACTTC

D gene: NA
J gene: TRBJ2-7
V gene: TRBV7-6
clone size: few
CDR3 protein: CASSLSAGPSYEQYF
CDR3 DNA: TGTGCCAGCTCTCTTTCCGCAGGGCCCTCCTACGAGCAGTACTTC

D gene: NA
J gene: TRBJ1-2
V gene: TRBV6-1
clone size: NA
CDR3 protein: CASSEVGGEVGKGYTF
CDR3 DNA: TGTGCCAGCAGTGAAGTGGGGGGGGAGGTCGGGAAAGGCTACACCTTC

D gene: NA
J gene: TRBJ2-3
V gene: TRBV6-4
clone size: NA
CDR3 protein: CASSDSSNTQYF
CDR3 DNA: TGTGCCAGCAGTGATTCGAGCAATACGCAGTATTTT

D gene: TRBD1
J gene: TRBJ2-5
V gene: TRBV6-5
clone size: few
CDR3 protein: CASSTRDRGQETQYF
CDR3 DNA: TGTGCCAGCAGTACACGAGACAGGGGCCAAGAGACCCAGTACTTC

D gene: TRBD2
J gene: TRBJ2-7
V gene: TRBV5-1
clone size: NA
CDR3 protein: CASSPYIPGLPSYEQYF
CDR3 DNA: TGCGCCAGCAGCCCCTATATCCCGGGACTACCTTCCTACGAGCAGTACTTC

D gene: NA
J gene: TRBJ1-3
V gene: TRBV5-8
clone size: few
CDR3 protein: CASSLRQGYGNTIYF
CDR3 DNA: TGTGCCAGCAGCTTGCGGCAGGGATATGGAAACACCATATATTTT

D gene: NA
J gene: TRBJ1-5
V gene: TRBV28
clone size: few
CDR3 protein: CASSSSEGNQPQHF
CDR3 DNA: TGTGCCAGCAGTTCATCTGAGGGTAATCAGCCCCAGCATTTT

D gene: NA
J gene: TRBJ1-1
V gene: TRBV5-1
clone size: NA
CDR3 protein: CASSPDRVNTEAFF
CDR3 DNA: TGCGCCAGCAGCCCCGACCGGGTAAACACTGAAGCTTTCTTT

D gene: TRBD2
J gene: TRBJ2-1
V gene: TRBV18
clone size: few
CDR3 protein: CASSSKRGSSYNEQFF
CDR3 DNA: TGTGCCAGCTCATCAAAGCGGGGGAGCTCCTACAATGAGCAGTTCTTC

D gene: NA
J gene: TRBJ2-7
V gene: TRBV19
clone size: NA
CDR3 protein: CASSIGETTYEQYF
CDR3 DNA: TGTGCCAGTAGTATAGGGGAGACAACCTACGAGCAGTACTTC

D gene: TRBD1
J gene: TRBJ1-2
V gene: TRBV29-1
clone size: NA
CDR3 protein: CSVEAFAGGGYGYTF
CDR3 DNA: TGCAGCGTTGAAGCGTTCGCAGGGGGAGGCTATGGCTACACCTTC

D gene: NA
J gene: TRBJ1-5
V gene: TRBV19
clone size: NA
CDR3 protein: CASSSYRQFNQPQHF
CDR3 DNA: TGTGCCAGTAGTTCCTACCGACAGTTCAATCAGCCCCAGCATTTT

D gene: TRBD1
J gene: TRBJ2-5
V gene: TRBV6-1
clone size: NA
CDR3 protein: CASSRQGQETQYF
CDR3 DNA: TGTGCCAGCAGTCGACAGGGGCAAGAGACCCAGTACTTC

D gene: NA
J gene: TRBJ2-2
V gene: TRBV27
clone size: NA
CDR3 protein: CASSLYRTGELFF
CDR3 DNA: TGTGCCAGCAGTTTATACAGAACCGGGGAGCTGTTTTTT

D gene: NA
J gene: TRBJ1-1
V gene: TRBV6-6
clone size: NA
CDR3 protein: CASSYGAGRNTEAFF
CDR3 DNA: TGTGCCAGCAGTTATGGTGCAGGGCGGAACACTGAAGCTTTCTTT

D gene: TRBD1
J gene: TRBJ2-4
V gene: TRBV6-5
clone size: NA
CDR3 protein: CASSSLGPRDSQYF
CDR3 DNA: TGTGCCAGCAGTTCACTGGGCCCCCGGGACAGTCAGTACTTC

D gene: TRBD2
J gene: TRBJ2-5
V gene: TRBV5-1
clone size: NA
CDR3 protein: CASSSLSPKLAGDETQYF
CDR3 DNA: TGCGCCAGCAGCTCACTCAGCCCCAAACTAGCGGGAGATGAGACCCAGTACTTC

D gene: NA
J gene: TRBJ2-3
V gene: TRBV18
clone size: NA
CDR3 protein: CASSPPSGADTDTQYF
CDR3 DNA: TGTGCCAGCTCACCACCGAGCGGAGCCGACACAGATACGCAGTATTTT

D gene: NA
J gene: TRBJ1-1
V gene: TRBV5-6
clone size: NA
CDR3 protein: CASSFSPVQGNTEAFF
CDR3 DNA: TGTGCCAGTAGCTTTTCGCCTGTACAGGGTAACACTGAAGCTTTCTTT

D gene: NA
J gene: TRBJ1-3
V gene: TRBV19
clone size: NA
CDR3 protein: CASTPRGGYGNTIYF
CDR3 DNA: TGTGCCAGTACCCCCCGGGGGGGATATGGAAACACCATATATTTT

D gene: TRBD1
J gene: TRBJ2-7
V gene: TRBV28
clone size: once
CDR3 protein: CASSSGQATEQYF
CDR3 DNA: TGTGCCAGCAGTTCGGGACAGGCCACCGAGCAGTACTTC

D gene: TRBD2
J gene: TRBJ2-1
V gene: TRBV7-3
clone size: once
CDR3 protein: CASSLLPGRGGYNEQFF
CDR3 DNA: TGTGCCAGCAGCTTACTTCCGGGGCGGGGGGGCTACAATGAGCAGTTCTTC

D gene: TRBD2
J gene: TRBJ2-2
V gene: TRBV2
clone size: once
CDR3 protein: CASGLAGAGELFF
CDR3 DNA: TGTGCCAGCGGACTAGCGGGAGCCGGGGAGCTGTTTTTT

D gene: NA
J gene: TRBJ2-1
V gene: TRBV2
clone size: NA
CDR3 protein: CASREGGGPTNEQFF
CDR3 DNA: TGTGCCAGCAGGGAGGGGGGGGGCCCTACCAATGAGCAGTTCTTC